These T cell receptor beta chains were read from a single sample in a study of OX40 agonist ivuxolimab in advanced cancers. Sequencing used immunoSEQ multiplex PCR; TCRdb keeps in-frame clones, though not all of them. The sample lists 52,000 or so clones, less than 90% occurring once. The specimen was CD4+ or CD8+ T cells sorted from blood, collected in a trial of the OX40 agonist ivuxolimab. These receptor sequences come from an adult with an advanced solid tumor such as melanoma, head and neck, liver or kidney cancer. Each CDR3 is given without its conserved first and last residue. Each record gives: V gene, J gene, CDR3 protein.

V gene: TRBV23-1
J gene: TRBJ1-4
CDR3 protein: ASSQSNHEKLF

V gene: TRBV27
J gene: TRBJ2-2
CDR3 protein: ASSSEFTGELF

V gene: TRBV15
J gene: TRBJ1-1
CDR3 protein: ATTKTLYGTEAF

V gene: TRBV6-4
J gene: TRBJ1-1
CDR3 protein: ASSDSSRNTEAF

V gene: TRBV27
J gene: TRBJ2-1
CDR3 protein: ASSLILGPGLF

V gene: TRBV18
J gene: TRBJ2-7
CDR3 protein: ASSLQGDQSGEQY

V gene: TRBV6-1
J gene: TRBJ1-1
CDR3 protein: ASSSGLGGTEAF

V gene: TRBV10-3
J gene: TRBJ2-7
CDR3 protein: AISGTTGTVYSYEQY

V gene: TRBV28
J gene: TRBJ2-3
CDR3 protein: ASTQARAGGGNTQY

V gene: TRBV7-9
J gene: TRBJ1-2
CDR3 protein: ASSSDDGRGVYGYT

V gene: TRBV5-6
J gene: TRBJ2-7
CDR3 protein: ASSFQGSYEQY

V gene: TRBV7-6
J gene: TRBJ2-1
CDR3 protein: ASSLAGSGSRGEQF

V gene: TRBV9
J gene: TRBJ1-6
CDR3 protein: ASSSQGASSGSYNSPLH

V gene: TRBV11-2
J gene: TRBJ2-1
CDR3 protein: ASSSNPPGQGVNNEQF

V gene: TRBV18
J gene: TRBJ2-5
CDR3 protein: ASSPSLQRGDQETQY

V gene: TRBV6-4
J gene: TRBJ1-5
CDR3 protein: ASSVQVNQPQH

V gene: TRBV7-9
J gene: TRBJ2-7
CDR3 protein: ASSLAGGPSYEQY

V gene: TRBV15
J gene: TRBJ2-5
CDR3 protein: ATSREQTSRETQY

V gene: TRBV4-1
J gene: TRBJ2-3
CDR3 protein: ASSLSGGTDTQY

V gene: TRBV19
J gene: TRBJ2-3
CDR3 protein: ASSIVEAGGKGDTQY

V gene: TRBV2
J gene: TRBJ1-1
CDR3 protein: ASERDMNTEAF

V gene: TRBV5-1
J gene: TRBJ1-1
CDR3 protein: ASSLDSINTEAF

V gene: TRBV30
J gene: TRBJ2-7
CDR3 protein: AWKMNSYEQY

V gene: TRBV2
J gene: TRBJ1-2
CDR3 protein: ASSPENGYT

V gene: TRBV28
J gene: TRBJ1-5
CDR3 protein: ASRGSSNQPQH

V gene: TRBV30
J gene: TRBJ2-5
CDR3 protein: AWSVGGRLLGETQY

V gene: TRBV6-6
J gene: TRBJ1-4
CDR3 protein: ASGGDGATNEKLF

V gene: TRBV12-5
J gene: TRBJ2-5
CDR3 protein: ASGLGSGTRGTQY

V gene: TRBV11-2
J gene: TRBJ2-5
CDR3 protein: ASSLDLSGGAVETQY

V gene: TRBV9
J gene: TRBJ1-6
CDR3 protein: ASSVGNSGDSPLH

V gene: TRBV5-1
J gene: TRBJ2-7
CDR3 protein: ASSLGTGGNEQY

V gene: TRBV5-6
J gene: TRBJ2-1
CDR3 protein: ASSPTENEQF

V gene: TRBV27
J gene: TRBJ1-2
CDR3 protein: ASRRSGQSNYGYT

V gene: TRBV7-2
J gene: TRBJ2-2
CDR3 protein: ASSLVAGNTGELF

V gene: TRBV19
J gene: TRBJ1-5
CDR3 protein: ASTLGTFSNQPQH

V gene: TRBV5-1
J gene: TRBJ1-1
CDR3 protein: ASSPSGLTEAF

V gene: TRBV11-3
J gene: TRBJ1-2
CDR3 protein: ASSKEGDRGHGYT

V gene: TRBV19
J gene: TRBJ1-5
CDR3 protein: ASSRDAGNQPQH

V gene: TRBV30
J gene: TRBJ1-5
CDR3 protein: AWSRGGGRQPQH

V gene: TRBV7-2
J gene: TRBJ2-2
CDR3 protein: ASSLGFKRGNTGELF

V gene: TRBV6-5
J gene: TRBJ2-6
CDR3 protein: ASSYATGSGANVLT